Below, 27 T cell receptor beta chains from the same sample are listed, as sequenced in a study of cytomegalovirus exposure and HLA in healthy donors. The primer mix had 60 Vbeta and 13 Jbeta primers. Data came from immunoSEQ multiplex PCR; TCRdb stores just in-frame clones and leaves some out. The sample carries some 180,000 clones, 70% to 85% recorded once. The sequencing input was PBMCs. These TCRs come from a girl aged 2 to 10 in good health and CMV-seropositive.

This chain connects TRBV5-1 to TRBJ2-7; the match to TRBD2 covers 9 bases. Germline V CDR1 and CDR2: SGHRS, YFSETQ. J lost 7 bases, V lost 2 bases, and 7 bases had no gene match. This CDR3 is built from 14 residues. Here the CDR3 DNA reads TGCGCCAGCAGCTTTACTAGCGGGCCCACGGAGCAGTACTTC. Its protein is CASSFTSGPTEQYF.

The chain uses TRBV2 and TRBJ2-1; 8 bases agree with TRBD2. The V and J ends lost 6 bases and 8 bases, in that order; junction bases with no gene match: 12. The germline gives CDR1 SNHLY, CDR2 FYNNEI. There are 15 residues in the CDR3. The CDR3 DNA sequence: TGTGCCAGCAGGGCCCGCAGCGGGAGTACCCATGAGCAGTTCTTC. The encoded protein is CASRARSGSTHEQFF. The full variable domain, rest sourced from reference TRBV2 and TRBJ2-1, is EPEVTQTPSHQVTQMGQEVILRCVPISNHLYFYWYRQILGQKVEFLVSFYNNEISEKSEIFDDQFSVERPDGSNFTLKIRSTKLEDSAMYFCASRARSGSTHEQFFGPGTRLTVL.

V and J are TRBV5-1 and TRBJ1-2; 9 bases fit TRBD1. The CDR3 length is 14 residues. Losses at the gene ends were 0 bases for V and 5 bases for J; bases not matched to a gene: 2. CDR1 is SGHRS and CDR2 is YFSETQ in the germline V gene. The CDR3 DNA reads TGCGCCAGCAGCTTGGGGACAGGGGAGTATGGCTACACCTTC. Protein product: CASSLGTGEYGYTF.

The CDR3 sequence: CASSPPTAASTDTQYF. CDR3 nucleotides: TGTGCCAGCTCACCACCGACAGCTGCTAGCACAGATACGCAGTATTTT. The rearrangement links TRBV18 to TRBJ2-3; a possible D gene is TRBD1 (5 bases). The CDR3 extends over 16 amino acids. Germline CDR1 and CDR2: KGHSH and LQKENI. The germline V and J ends were trimmed by 0 bases and 0 bases, with 10 bases remaining between them.

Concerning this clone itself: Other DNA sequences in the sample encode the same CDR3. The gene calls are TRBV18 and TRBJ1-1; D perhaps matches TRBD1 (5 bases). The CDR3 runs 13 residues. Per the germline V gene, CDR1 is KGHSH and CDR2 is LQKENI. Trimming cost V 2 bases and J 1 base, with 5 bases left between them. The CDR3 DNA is TGTGCCAGCTCACCAACAGGGAACACTGAAGCTTTCTTT. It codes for CASSPTGNTEAFF.

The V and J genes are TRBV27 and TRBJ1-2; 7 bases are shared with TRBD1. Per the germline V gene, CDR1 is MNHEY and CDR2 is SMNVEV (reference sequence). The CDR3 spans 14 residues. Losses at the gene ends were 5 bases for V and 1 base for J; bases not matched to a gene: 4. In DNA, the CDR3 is TGTGCCAGCAGTAGACAGGGCGGTAACTATGGCTACACCTTC. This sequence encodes CASSRQGGNYGYTF.

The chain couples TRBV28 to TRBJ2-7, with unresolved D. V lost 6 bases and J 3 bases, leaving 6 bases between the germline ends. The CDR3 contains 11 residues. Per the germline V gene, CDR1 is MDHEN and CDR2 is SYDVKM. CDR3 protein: CASRAVYEQYF. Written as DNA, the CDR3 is TGTGCCAGCAGGGCGGTCTACGAGCAGTACTTC.

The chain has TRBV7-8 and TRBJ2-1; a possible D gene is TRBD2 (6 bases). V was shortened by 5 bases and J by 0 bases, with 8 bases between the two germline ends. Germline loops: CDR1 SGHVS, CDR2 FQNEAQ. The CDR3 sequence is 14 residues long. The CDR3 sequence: CASSPGGSYNEQFF. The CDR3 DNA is TGTGCCAGCAGCCCCGGGGGCTCCTACAATGAGCAGTTCTTC.

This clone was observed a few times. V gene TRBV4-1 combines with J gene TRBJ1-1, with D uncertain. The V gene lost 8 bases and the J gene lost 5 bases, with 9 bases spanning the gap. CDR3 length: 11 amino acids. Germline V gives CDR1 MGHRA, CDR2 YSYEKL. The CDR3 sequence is CASGGRTEAFF. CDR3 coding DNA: TGCGCCAGCGGAGGGCGGACTGAAGCTTTCTTT.

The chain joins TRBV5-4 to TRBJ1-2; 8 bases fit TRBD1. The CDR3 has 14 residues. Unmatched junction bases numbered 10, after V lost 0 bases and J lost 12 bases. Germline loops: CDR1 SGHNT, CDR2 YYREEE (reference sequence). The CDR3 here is CASSLVGQGRMNTF. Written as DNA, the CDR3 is TGTGCCAGCAGCTTGGTCGGACAGGGAAGAATGAACACCTTC.

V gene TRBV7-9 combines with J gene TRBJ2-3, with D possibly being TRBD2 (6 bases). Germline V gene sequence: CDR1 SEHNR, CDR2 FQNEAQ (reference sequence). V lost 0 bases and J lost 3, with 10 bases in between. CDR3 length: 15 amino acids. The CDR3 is CASSLAPSGTDTQYF. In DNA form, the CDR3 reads TGTGCCAGCAGCTTAGCCCCCAGCGGGACAGATACGCAGTATTTT.

The CDR3 bases are TGTGCCAGCAATTTAAAGCCCGGCAGGCCCTATGGCTACACCTTC. Encoded protein: CASNLKPGRPYGYTF. V is TRBV6-5 and J is TRBJ1-2; D uncertain. The germline V gene encodes CDR1 MNHEY and CDR2 SVGAGI. The CDR3 loop spans 15 amino acids. The V and J ends lost 7 bases and 4 bases respectively, with 19 bases between them.

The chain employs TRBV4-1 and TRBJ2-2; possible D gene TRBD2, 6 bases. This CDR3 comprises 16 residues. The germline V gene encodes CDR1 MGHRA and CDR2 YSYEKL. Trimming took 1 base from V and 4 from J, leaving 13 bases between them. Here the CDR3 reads CASSQGRLRGTGELFF. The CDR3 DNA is TGCGCCAGCAGCCAAGGTCGGCTGCGGGGCACCGGGGAGCTGTTTTTT.

The CDR3 region is CASSNPNRETEAFF. The CDR3 region has the DNA TGCGCCAGCAGCAACCCCAACAGGGAAACTGAAGCTTTCTTT. The V and J genes are TRBV5-1 and TRBJ1-1; perhaps TRBD1 as D (6 bases). Looked up from germline, CDR1 is SGHRS and CDR2 is YFSETQ. The CDR3 length is 14 residues. The V and J ends lost 4 bases and 5 bases respectively, with 15 bases between them.

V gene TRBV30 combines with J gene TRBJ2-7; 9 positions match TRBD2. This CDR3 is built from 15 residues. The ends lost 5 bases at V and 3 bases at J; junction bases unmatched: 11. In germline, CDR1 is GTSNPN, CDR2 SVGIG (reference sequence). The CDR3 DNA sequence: TGTGCCTGGGGTACCCCGAATAGCGGGGGCTACGAGCAGTACTTC. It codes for CAWGTPNSGGYEQYF.

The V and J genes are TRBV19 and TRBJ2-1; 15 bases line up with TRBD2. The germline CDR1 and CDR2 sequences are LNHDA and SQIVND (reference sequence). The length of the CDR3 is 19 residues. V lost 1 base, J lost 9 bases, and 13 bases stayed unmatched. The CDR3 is CASSIVGLAGGPNIREQFF. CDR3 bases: TGTGCCAGTAGTATAGTAGGACTAGCGGGAGGGCCTAATATACGTGAGCAGTTCTTC.

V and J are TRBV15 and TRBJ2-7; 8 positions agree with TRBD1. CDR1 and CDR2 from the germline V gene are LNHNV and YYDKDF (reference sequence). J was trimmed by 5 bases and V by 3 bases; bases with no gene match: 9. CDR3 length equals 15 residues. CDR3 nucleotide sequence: TGTGCCACCAGCAGCCACACCGGACAGGGTAACGAGCAGTACTTC. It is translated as CATSSHTGQGNEQYF.

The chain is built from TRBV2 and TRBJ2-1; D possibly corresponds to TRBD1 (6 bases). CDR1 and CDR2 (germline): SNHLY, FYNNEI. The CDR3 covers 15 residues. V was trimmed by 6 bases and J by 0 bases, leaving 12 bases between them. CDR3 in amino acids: CASRIIRGSYNEQFF. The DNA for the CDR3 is TGTGCCAGCAGAATCATCAGGGGCTCCTACAATGAGCAGTTCTTC.

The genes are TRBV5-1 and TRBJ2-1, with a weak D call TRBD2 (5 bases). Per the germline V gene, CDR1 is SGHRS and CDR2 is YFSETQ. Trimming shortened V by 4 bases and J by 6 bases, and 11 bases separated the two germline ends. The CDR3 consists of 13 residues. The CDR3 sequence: CASSALGGNEQFF. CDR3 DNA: TGCGCCAGCAGCGCGCTTGGAGGCAATGAGCAGTTCTTC.

The CDR3 bases are TGTGCCAGCACAGAGACAGCCACCAATCAGCCCCAGCATTTT. Translation: CASTETATNQPQHF. J is TRBJ1-5 and V is TRBV2; perhaps TRBD1 as D (5 bases). Germline V gene lookup returns CDR1 SNHLY and CDR2 FYNNEI. V was pared by 7 bases and J by 3 bases, with 13 bases between. The CDR3 has 14 residues.

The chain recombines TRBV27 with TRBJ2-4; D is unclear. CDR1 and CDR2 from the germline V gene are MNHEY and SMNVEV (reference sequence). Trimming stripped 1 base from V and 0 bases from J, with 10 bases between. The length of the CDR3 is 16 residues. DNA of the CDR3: TGTGCCAGCAGTTTATATTTCACTAAAGCCAAAAACATTCAGTACTTC. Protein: CASSLYFTKAKNIQYF.

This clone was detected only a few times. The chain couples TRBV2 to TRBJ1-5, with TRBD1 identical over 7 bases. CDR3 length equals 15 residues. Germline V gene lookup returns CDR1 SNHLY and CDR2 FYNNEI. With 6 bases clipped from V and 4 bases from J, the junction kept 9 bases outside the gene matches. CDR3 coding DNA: TGTGCCAGCAGGGTTGGGACAGTAGTAAATCAGCCCCAGCATTTT. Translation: CASRVGTVVNQPQHF.

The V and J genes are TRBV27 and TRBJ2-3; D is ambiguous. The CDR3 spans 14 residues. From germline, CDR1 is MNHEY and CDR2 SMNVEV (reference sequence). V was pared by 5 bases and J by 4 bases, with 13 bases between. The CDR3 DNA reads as TGTGCCAGCAGTGGCGGTGGTTGGGCAGATACGCAGTATTTT. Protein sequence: CASSGGGWADTQYF.

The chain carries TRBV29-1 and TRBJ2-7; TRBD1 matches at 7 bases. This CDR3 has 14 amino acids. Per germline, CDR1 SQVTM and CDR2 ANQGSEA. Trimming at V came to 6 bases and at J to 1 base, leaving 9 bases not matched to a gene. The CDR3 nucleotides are TGCAGCGTGATAGACAGGGTGAAATCCTACGAGCAGTACTTC. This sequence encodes CSVIDRVKSYEQYF.

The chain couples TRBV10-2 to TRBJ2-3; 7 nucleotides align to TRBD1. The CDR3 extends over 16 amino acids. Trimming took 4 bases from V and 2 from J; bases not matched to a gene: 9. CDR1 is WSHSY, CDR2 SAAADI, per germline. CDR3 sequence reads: CASSGRDRTLTDTQYF. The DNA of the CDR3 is TGCGCCAGCAGTGGTCGGGACAGAACCCTCACAGATACGCAGTATTTT.

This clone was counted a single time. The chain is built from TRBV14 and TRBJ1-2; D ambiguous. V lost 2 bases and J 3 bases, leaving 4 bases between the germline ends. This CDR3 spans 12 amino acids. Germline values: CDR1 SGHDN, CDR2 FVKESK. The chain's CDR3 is CASSQQYYGYTF. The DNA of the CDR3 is TGTGCCAGCAGCCAACAATACTATGGCTACACCTTC.

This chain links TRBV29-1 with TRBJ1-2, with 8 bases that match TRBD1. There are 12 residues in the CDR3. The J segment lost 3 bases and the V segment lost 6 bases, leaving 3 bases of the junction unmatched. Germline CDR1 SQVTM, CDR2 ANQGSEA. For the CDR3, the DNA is TGCAGCGTGGTACAGGGGGACTATGGCTACACCTTC. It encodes CSVVQGDYGYTF.